This entry features one T cell receptor (beta chain) sequence. This clone was counted once. Its target antigen remains unknown. The record has no base qualities; no much larger clone is one base away. This entry is derived from a study of IL-17A CD8 T cells in psoriatic arthritis synovium. Study-wide context: The goal of the study was to characterize the phenotype, molecular profile and function of synovial IL-17A+CD8+ T cells in the pathogenesis of psoriatic arthritis. Results the study describes overall, beyond this receptor: Although some individual clones took up over 5% of the repertoire, most synovial CD8+ subsets stayed polyclonal. Synovial Tc17 cells in psoriatic arthritis were shown by TCRbeta sequencing to be polyclonal (median clonality about 0.078). In two patients, many Tc17 clones also appeared in the synovial Tc1 population, producing Morisita overlap indices above 0.85. Cells were obtained from synovial fluid rather than synovial tissue, because no psoriatic arthritis synovial tissue samples were available. Only a few patients were covered by TCR sequencing, and this limited sample size was acknowledged by the authors.

CD3+ T cells, isolated magnetically, got 1.5 hours of stimulation with PMA and ionomycin and were then labeled using IL-17A and IFNgamma cytokine secretion assays. Synovial fluid effusions were aspirated from actively inflamed joints of psoriatic arthritis patients. Memory CD8+ T cells in synovial fluid were sorted patient by patient into Tc17 (IL-17A+) cells, bulk memory cells and Tc1 (IL-17A-IFNgamma+) cells in order to compare their TCR repertoires. The psoriatic arthritis patients fulfilled the Classification of Psoriatic Arthritis Study Group (CASPAR) criteria. Cytokine-secreting cells were counterstained with viability dye and anti-CD3, CD8, CD14 and CD4 antibodies and sorted on a BD FACSAria. A few patients with psoriatic arthritis provided sorted synovial fluid CD8+ T cell subsets that underwent TCRbeta sequencing. Synovial fluid mononuclear cells were isolated with Lymphoprep and cryopreserved in liquid nitrogen before use. The medium used for cryopreservation was made up of around 50% fetal calf serum and about 10% dimethyl sulfoxide.

After DNA extraction (Qiagen), TCRbeta V-D-J rearrangements underwent bias-controlled amplification and then high-throughput sequencing (immunoSEQ; Adaptive Biotech). The original methods were these. The immunoSEQ Analyzer platform was used to analyze productive sequences at the sequence level. Clonality was calculated as 1 minus Pielou's evenness, so values run from 0 (highly polyclonal) up to 1 (monoclonal). The Morisita index, which runs from 0 (no similarity) to 1 (complete similarity), was used to measure repertoire overlap between subsets. TCRdb took over this immuneACCESS table, retaining in-frame rearrangements with V and J assigned. Such tables are incomplete; in checked studies, under half of the missing clones stem from an unresolved V gene, and the remainder is unexplained. The DNA gave D and trimming, while V, J and clone size come from that table. The sample table holds under 1,500 clones, of which around 64% were seen once. The ten largest clones capture 14% of the sample.

The germline V gene gives CDR1 as SGDLS and CDR2 as YYNGEE. Deletion took 0 bases off V and 4 bases off J, with a span of 14 bases between the germline ends. The CDR3, from cysteine to phenylalanine, totals 15 residues. Of the read, only the CDR3 DNA is kept; its 45 bases are in frame from base 1. The chain is encoded by TRBV9 joined to TRBJ2-7, with the D gene too uncertain to name. The receptor comes from a human donor with psoriatic arthritis. Input material: IL-17A+ (IFN-gamma+/-) memory CD8+ T cells from synovial fluid. The meaning of the sample's cell subset or site label: IL-17A+IFNgamma+/- memory CD8+ (Tc17) cells. The bases read TGTGCCAGCAGCGTAGATTTTGGGGTAGGGTACGAGCAGTACTTC. Its coded protein is CASSVDFGVGYEQYF.